This T cell receptor beta chain was obtained from a study of response to subunit inactivated influenza vaccine. Germline V gene sequence: CDR1 DFQATT, CDR2 SNEGSKA (reference sequence). This CDR3 region has 10 residues. V lost 8 bases, J lost 6 bases, and 9 bases lay in between. Study observations and caveats: Few new T cells, the authors suggested, are recruited by each seasonal influenza vaccination.

One entry per CDR3 protein, called by TCRdb with MiXCR from the RT-PCR reads. This table holds over 400,000 distinct CDR3 sequences, approximately 10% found once. Only a few counts were recorded for this clonotype. Its antigen is still unknown. The rearrangement links TRBV20-1 to TRBJ2-3, with D hard to call. The receptor's source is a man between 45 and 60 years old who received an inactivated influenza vaccine. This material consisted of PBMCs from blood, taken roughly 45 days after vaccination. CDR3: CSPSEDTQYF. The CDR3 DNA reads TGCAGTCCTTCAGAGGATACGCAGTATTTT.